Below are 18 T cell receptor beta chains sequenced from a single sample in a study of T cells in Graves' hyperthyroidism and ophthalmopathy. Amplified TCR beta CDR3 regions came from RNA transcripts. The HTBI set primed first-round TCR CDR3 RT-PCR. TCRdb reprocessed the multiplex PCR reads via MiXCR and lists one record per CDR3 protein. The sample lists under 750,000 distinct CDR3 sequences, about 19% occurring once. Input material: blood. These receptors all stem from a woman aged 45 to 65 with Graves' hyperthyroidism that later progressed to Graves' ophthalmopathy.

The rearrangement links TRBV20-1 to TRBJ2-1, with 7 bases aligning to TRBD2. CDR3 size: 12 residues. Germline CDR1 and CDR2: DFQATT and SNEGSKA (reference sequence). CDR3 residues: CSATGGDIEQFF. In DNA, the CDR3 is TGCAGCGCAACGGGGGGTGATATTGAGCAGTTCTTC.

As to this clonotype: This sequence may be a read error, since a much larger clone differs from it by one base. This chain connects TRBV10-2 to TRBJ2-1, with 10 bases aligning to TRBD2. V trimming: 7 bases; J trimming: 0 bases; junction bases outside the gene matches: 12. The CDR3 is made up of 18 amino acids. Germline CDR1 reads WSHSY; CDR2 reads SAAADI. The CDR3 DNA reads TGCGCCAGCAAGGAACTAGCGGGGACCCTCAGCTCCTACAATGAGCAGTTCTTC. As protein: CASKELAGTLSSYNEQFF.

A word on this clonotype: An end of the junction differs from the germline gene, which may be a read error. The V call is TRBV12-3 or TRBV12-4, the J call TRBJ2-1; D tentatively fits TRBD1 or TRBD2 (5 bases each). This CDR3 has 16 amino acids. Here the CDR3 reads CVSSVYRDGPYNEQFF. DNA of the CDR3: TGTGTCAGCAGCGTCTACCGGGACGGCCCGTACAATGAGCAGTTCTTC.

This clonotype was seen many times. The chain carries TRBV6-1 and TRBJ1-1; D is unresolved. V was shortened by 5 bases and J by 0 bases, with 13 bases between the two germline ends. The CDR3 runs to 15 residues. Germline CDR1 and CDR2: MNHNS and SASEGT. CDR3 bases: TGTGCCAGCAGTTACGCTTCACGGTTGAACACTGAAGCTTTCTTT. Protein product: CASSYASRLNTEAFF.

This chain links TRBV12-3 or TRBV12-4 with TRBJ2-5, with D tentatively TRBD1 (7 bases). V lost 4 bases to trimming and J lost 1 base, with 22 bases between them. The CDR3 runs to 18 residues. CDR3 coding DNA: TGTGCCAGCAGTTCCCAGAGGCCCGGCGGGACAGCCCAAGAGACCCAGTACTTC. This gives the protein CASSSQRPGGTAQETQYF.

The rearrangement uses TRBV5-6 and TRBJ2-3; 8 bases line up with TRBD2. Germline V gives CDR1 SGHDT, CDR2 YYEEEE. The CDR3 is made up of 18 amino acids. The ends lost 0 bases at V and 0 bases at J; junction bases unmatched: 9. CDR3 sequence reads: CASSLGQRGPSSTDTQYF. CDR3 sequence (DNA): TGTGCCAGCAGCTTGGGCCAGCGGGGGCCTTCTAGCACAGATACGCAGTATTTT.

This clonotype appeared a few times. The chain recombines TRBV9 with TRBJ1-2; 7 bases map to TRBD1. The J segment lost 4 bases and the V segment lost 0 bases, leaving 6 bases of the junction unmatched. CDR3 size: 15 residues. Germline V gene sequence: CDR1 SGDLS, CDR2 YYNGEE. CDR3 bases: TGTGCCAGCAGCGTAGATGACAGGGCAATCTATGGCTACACCTTC. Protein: CASSVDDRAIYGYTF.

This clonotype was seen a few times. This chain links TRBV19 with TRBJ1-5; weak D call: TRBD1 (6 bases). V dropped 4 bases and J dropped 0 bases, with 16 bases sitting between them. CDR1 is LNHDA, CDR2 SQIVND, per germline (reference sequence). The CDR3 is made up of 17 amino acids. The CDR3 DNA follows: TGTGCCAGTAGTAGCCCCCTACAGGGACTTAGCAATCAGCCCCAGCATTTT. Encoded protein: CASSSPLQGLSNQPQHF.

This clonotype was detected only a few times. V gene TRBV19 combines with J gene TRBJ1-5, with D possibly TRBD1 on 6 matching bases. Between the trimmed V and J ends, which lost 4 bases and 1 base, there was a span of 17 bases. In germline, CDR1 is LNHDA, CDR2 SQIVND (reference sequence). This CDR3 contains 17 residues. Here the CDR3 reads CASSNAPPRGSNQPQHF. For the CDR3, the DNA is TGTGCCAGTAGTAACGCCCCCCCCAGGGGAAGCAATCAGCCCCAGCATTTT.

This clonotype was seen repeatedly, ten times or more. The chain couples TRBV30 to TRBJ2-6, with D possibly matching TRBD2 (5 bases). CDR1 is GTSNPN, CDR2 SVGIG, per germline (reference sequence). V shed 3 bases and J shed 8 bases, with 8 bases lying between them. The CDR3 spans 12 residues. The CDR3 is CAWSSGTNVLTF. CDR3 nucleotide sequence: TGTGCCTGGAGCTCGGGGACCAACGTCCTGACTTTC.

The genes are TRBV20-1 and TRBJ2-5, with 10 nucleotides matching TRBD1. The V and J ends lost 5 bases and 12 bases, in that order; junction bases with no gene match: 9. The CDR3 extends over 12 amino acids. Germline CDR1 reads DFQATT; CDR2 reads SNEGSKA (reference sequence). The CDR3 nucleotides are TGCAGTGCTTTGGGGGACAGGGGTTTGGAGTACTTC. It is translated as CSALGDRGLEYF.

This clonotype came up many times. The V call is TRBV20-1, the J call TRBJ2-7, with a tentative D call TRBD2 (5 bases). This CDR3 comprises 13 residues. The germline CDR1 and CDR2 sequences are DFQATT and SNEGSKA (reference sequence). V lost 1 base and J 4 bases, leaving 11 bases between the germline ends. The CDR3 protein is CSARGHSDYEQYF. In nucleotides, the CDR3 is TGCAGTGCTAGAGGTCATAGCGATTACGAGCAGTACTTC.

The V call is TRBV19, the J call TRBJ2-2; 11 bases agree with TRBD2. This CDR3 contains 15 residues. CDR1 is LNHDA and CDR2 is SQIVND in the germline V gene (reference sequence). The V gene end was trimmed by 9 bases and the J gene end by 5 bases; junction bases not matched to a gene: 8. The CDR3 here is CASALAGVQTGELFF. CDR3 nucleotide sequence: TGTGCCAGCGCACTAGCGGGGGTCCAAACCGGGGAGCTGTTTTTT.

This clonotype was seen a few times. In DNA form, the CDR3 reads TGTGCCAGCAGCTTATCTCAGAGGAATTCACCCCTCCACTTT. Amino acid sequence: CASSLSQRNSPLHF. The J gene is TRBJ1-6, the V gene TRBV7-9; D ambiguous. CDR3 length equals 14 residues. Germline assignment: CDR1 SEHNR and CDR2 FQNEAQ (reference sequence). V was pared by 2 bases and J by 7 bases, with 9 bases between.

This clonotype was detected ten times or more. In DNA, the CDR3 is TGTGCCAGCAAAATCGACGGCCCGGGGGATGAGCAGTTCTTC. Translating it yields CASKIDGPGDEQFF. The chain recombines TRBV2 with TRBJ2-1; the D gene is possibly TRBD2 (6 bases). The CDR3 is 14 residues long. V dropped 7 bases and J dropped 8 bases, with 18 bases sitting between them. Germline CDR1 and CDR2: SNHLY and FYNNEI.

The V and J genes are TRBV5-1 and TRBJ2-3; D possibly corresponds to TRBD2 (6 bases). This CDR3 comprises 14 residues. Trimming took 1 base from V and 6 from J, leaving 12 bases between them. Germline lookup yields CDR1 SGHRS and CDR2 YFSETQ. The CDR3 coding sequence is TGCGCCAGCAGCTTGAATGTGGGGGGTGATACGCAGTATTTT. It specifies CASSLNVGGDTQYF.

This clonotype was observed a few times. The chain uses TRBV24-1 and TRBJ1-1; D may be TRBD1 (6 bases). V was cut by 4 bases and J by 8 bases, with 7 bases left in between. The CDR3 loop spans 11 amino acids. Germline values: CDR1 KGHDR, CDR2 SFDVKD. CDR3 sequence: CATSDTGEAFF. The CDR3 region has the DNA TGTGCCACCAGTGACACAGGGGAAGCTTTCTTT.

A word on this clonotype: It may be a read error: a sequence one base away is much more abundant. Here the CDR3 reads CASSFPLRDRYEQYF. The CDR3 DNA reads TGTGCCAGCAGTTTCCCCCTCCGGGACAGGTACGAGCAGTACTTC. This rearrangement joins TRBV27 to TRBJ2-7; 8 bases line up with TRBD1. The J segment lost 4 bases and the V segment lost 3 bases, leaving 8 bases of the junction unmatched. From germline, CDR1 is MNHEY and CDR2 SMNVEV (reference sequence). CDR3 length: 15 amino acids.